The subject of this entry is one T cell receptor (beta chain). These data belong to a study of CD8 T cells in Susac syndrome. RNA amounts of roughly 0.5 to 1 ug underwent reverse transcription with random hexamers. Via MiXCR, TCRdb re-called the immunoSEQ multiplex PCR reads, giving one row per CDR3 protein. The data show around 180,000 distinct CDR3 sequences, 85% to 95% seen once. The CDR3 totals 15 residues. Germline V gene sequence: CDR1 LNHNV, CDR2 YYDKDF (reference sequence). Unmatched junction bases numbered 5, after V lost 5 bases and J lost 5 bases. The clonotype was recovered from a human donor with multiple sclerosis. Material: CD8+ T cells from PBMCs. The J gene is TRBJ2-3, the V gene TRBV15; 12 positions match TRBD2. The CDR3 bases are TGTGCCACCAGCGCCACTAGCGGGAGGCTAGATACGCAGTATTTT. As protein: CATSATSGRLDTQYF. The full variable domain, its missing parts supplied by reference TRBV15 and TRBJ2-3, is DAMVIQNPRYQVTQFGKPVTLSCSQTLNHNVMYWYQQKSSQAPKLLFHYYDKDFNNEADTPDNFQSRRPNTSFCFLDIRSPGLGDTAMYLCATSATSGRLDTQYFGPGTRLTVL.